This record covers a single T cell receptor beta chain. This record belongs to a study of T-cell reconstitution after alpha-beta-depleted transplantation in children. The ends were cut back, 4 bases at V and 2 bases at J, with 6 bases in the middle. The CDR3 runs 12 residues. In germline, CDR1 is SGHTA, CDR2 FQGNSA. Library preparation (for TCRbeta) was performed with unique molecular identifiers. TCRdb ran MiXCR on the PCR reads and lists one entry per CDR3 protein. The repertoire holds some 590,000 distinct CDR3 sequences, with roughly a tenth as singletons. The sample in question was PBMCs from the stem cell graft donor, obtained from the stem cell graft. The clonotype originates from a human donor who donated a stem cell graft to a child with acute myeloid leukemia. The V call is TRBV7-2, the J call TRBJ2-7, with D unresolved. The CDR3 loop is CASSSVPYEQYF. The CDR3, as DNA: TGTGCCAGCAGCTCCGTTCCCTACGAGCAGTACTTC.